This entry features one TCR beta chain sequence. As yet, its antigen is unknown. Every isolated RNA sample was fully reverse transcribed, so sequencing captured expressed TCRB transcripts. The protocol was immunoSEQ multiplex PCR, while the TCRdb copy is restricted to in-frame clones and leaves out a portion. This table holds hundreds of thousands of clones, less than 20% found once. This sample stems from a study of beta chain features in type 1 diabetes. Germline loops: CDR1 SGHTA, CDR2 FQGNSA. This CDR3 is built from 13 residues. V was pared by 4 bases and J by 7 bases, with 12 bases between. The authors obtained over 95% purity in all sorted populations. Study-level points and caveats: Because the template was cDNA, high-expressing cells might be over-represented. Type 1 diabetes patients had TCRB CDR3s that were shorter (moderately but significantly so) in all four CD4+ subsets. Naive, central memory and regulatory TCRB repertoires appeared more similar among patients than healthy donors.

The chain recombines TRBV7-2 with TRBJ2-3; no firm D call. Sequenced sample: naive CD4+ T cells from blood. The source of this sequence is a man between 18 and 35 years old in good health. The CDR3 region is CASSSSIINTQYF. CDR3 bases: TGTGCCAGCAGCTCCTCTATCATAAATACGCAGTATTTT.